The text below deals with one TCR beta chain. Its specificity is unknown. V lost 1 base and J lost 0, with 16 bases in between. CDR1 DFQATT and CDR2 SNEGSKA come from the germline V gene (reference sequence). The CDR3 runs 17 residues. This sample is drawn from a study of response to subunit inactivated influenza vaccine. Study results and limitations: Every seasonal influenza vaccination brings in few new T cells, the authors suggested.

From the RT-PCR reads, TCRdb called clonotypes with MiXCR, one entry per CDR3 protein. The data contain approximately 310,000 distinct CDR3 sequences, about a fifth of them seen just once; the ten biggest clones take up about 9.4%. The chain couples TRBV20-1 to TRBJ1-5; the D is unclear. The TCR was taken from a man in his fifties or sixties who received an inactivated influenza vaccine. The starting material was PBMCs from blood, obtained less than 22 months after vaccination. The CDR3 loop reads CSARAPRVGYSNQPQHF. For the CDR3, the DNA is TGCAGTGCTAGAGCGCCCCGGGTGGGCTATAGCAATCAGCCCCAGCATTTT.